This TCR beta chain was identified during a study of T-cell reconstitution after alpha-beta-depleted transplantation in children. Germline CDR1 reads SGHAT; CDR2 reads FQNNGV. The length of the CDR3 is 16 residues. Trimming stripped 1 base from V and 0 bases from J, with 13 bases between. Study-level findings and limits: T-cell numbers and diversity one year post-transplant derived largely from freshly generated T cells. Where alpha-beta T cells came from about two months after transplant was reportedly several hundred expanded graft clones.

Unique molecular identifiers were incorporated into the prepared TCRbeta library. TCRdb re-called the PCR reads through MiXCR, storing one row per CDR3 protein. Found here are approximately 400,000 distinct CDR3 sequences, around 15% of them singletons; the top ten hold under 30%. A note on this clonotype: Its antigen is unidentified.

The specimen comprised PBMCs, mostly from graft donor cells, sampled 360 days after TCRalphabeta/CD19-depleted stem cell transplant. This TCR derives from a boy under two years old who had a stem cell transplant for Wiskott-Aldrich syndrome, so the T cells may come from the graft donor. The V and J genes are TRBV11-2 and TRBJ2-7; D is uncertain. CDR3 sequence: CASSLAPASSSYEQYF. In DNA form, the CDR3 reads TGTGCCAGCAGCTTAGCCCCCGCTAGTAGCTCCTACGAGCAGTACTTC.